Listed here are 11 T cell receptor beta chains from one sample, sequenced in a study of T cells after yellow fever vaccination (dated by TCRdb to about 2019). Libraries came from 5' RACE. For sequencing, an Illumina HiSeq 2500 was employed. The raw public reads went through TCRdb reprocessing: fastp at Q25, MiXCR clone calling, in-frame beta chains kept. CDR3 protein sequences are deduplicated, and each keeps its most common genes and DNA. For this sample there are approximately 260,000 distinct CDR3 sequences; 13% appear just once. 0.5% to 0.6% of the sample is in the top ten clones. Read against the paper, the sample's treatment or condition label means: live attenuated yellow fever vaccine strain. The input for sequencing was CD4+ T cells sorted from PBMCs, taken 45 days after the yellow fever booster vaccination. These receptors were obtained from a man aged 25 to 40 who received the YFV17D yellow fever vaccine.

The chain employs TRBV28 and TRBJ2-4, with D possibly being TRBD1 (5 bases). The CDR3 is 16 amino acids. V lost 5 bases and J 0 bases, leaving 14 bases between the germline ends. Germline V CDR1 and CDR2: MDHEN, SYDVKM. The CDR3 is CASSPSRQIAKNIQYF. The CDR3 DNA is TGTGCCAGCAGTCCCTCCAGACAGATAGCCAAAAACATTCAGTACTTC.

This clonotype was found many times. The chain combines TRBV6-1 with TRBJ1-1; D is ambiguous. The CDR3 extends over 14 amino acids. The germline V and J ends were trimmed by 6 bases and 4 bases, with 15 bases remaining between them. CDR1 is MNHNS and CDR2 is SASEGT in the germline V gene. In DNA form, the CDR3 reads TGTGCCAGCAGACTTACCCAGACGGGCACTGAAGCTTTCTTT. Protein: CASRLTQTGTEAFF.

Only a few counts were recorded for this clonotype. The chain employs TRBV12-3 or TRBV12-4 and TRBJ1-1; 8 nucleotides agree with TRBD1. The CDR3 covers 14 residues. V was clipped by 5 bases and J by 3 bases; unmatched bases: 5. The CDR3 DNA is TGTGCCAGCAGTCCGACAGGGGCCCACACTGAAGCTTTCTTT. Protein: CASSPTGAHTEAFF.

This clonotype was picked up a small number of times. The genes are TRBV28 and TRBJ2-7; no reliable D call. The CDR3 has 14 amino acids. V lost 3 bases, J lost 1 base, and 10 bases lay in between. From germline, CDR1 is MDHEN and CDR2 SYDVKM. CDR3 sequence reads: CASSFVGRSYEQYF. Here the CDR3 DNA reads TGTGCCAGCAGTTTTGTTGGTCGATCCTACGAGCAGTACTTC.

V and J are TRBV5-1 and TRBJ2-4; the match to TRBD2 covers 8 bases. Trimming removed 0 bases from V and 8 bases from J; junction bases left unmatched: 7. The CDR3 length is 15 residues. In germline, CDR1 is SGHRS, CDR2 YFSETQ. The CDR3 spells CASSLGAGEGDIQYF. The CDR3 bases are TGCGCCAGCAGCTTGGGAGCGGGAGAGGGAGACATTCAGTACTTC. The full variable domain, its missing parts supplied by reference TRBV5-1 and TRBJ2-4, is KAGVTQTPRYLIKTRGQQVTLSCSPISGHRSVSWYQQTPGQGLQFLFEYFSETQRNKGNFPGRFSGRQFSNSRSEMNVSTLELGDSALYLCASSLGAGEGDIQYFGAGTRLSVL.

This clonotype has only a few counts. The chain is built from TRBV6-2 or TRBV6-3 and TRBJ2-2; 14 nucleotides line up with TRBD2. Trimming took 5 bases from V and 4 from J; bases not matched to a gene: 6. CDR3 length: 17 residues. The germline gives CDR1 MNHEY, CDR2 SVGEGT. The CDR3 here is CASSTSGLAGVTGELFF. DNA of the CDR3: TGTGCCAGCAGTACCTCGGGACTAGCGGGGGTCACCGGGGAGCTGTTTTTT.

This sequence joins TRBV5-6 and TRBJ2-7, with no clear D. Trimming cost V 2 bases and J 11 bases, with 14 bases left between them. Germline lookup yields CDR1 SGHDT and CDR2 YYEEEE. CDR3 length equals 12 residues. CDR3 in DNA: TGTGCCAGCAGCTTAGGACGGGTAGAGGAGTACTTC. It translates to CASSLGRVEEYF.

This clonotype was detected a few times. This chain joins TRBV28 and TRBJ1-4, with D tentatively TRBD1 (6 bases). CDR1 is MDHEN, CDR2 SYDVKM, per germline. The CDR3 is 15 residues long. Trimming took 7 bases from V and 3 from J, leaving 15 bases between them. CDR3 in amino acids: CASKNRDSPNEKLFF. The CDR3, as DNA: TGTGCCAGCAAAAACAGGGATAGCCCTAATGAAAAACTGTTTTTT. Filled out from reference TRBV28 and TRBJ1-4, the complete variable domain reads DVKVTQSSRYLVKRTGEKVFLECVQDMDHENMFWYRQDPGLGLRLIYFSYDVKMKEKGDIPEGYSVSREKKERFSLILESASTNQTSMYLCASKNRDSPNEKLFFGSGTQLSVL.

This chain uses TRBV5-1 with TRBJ2-4; D call uncertain. V gave up 0 bases and J gave up 1 base, with 17 bases separating them. CDR1 is SGHRS, CDR2 YFSETQ, per germline. The CDR3 covers 18 residues. This CDR3 reads CASSLGSTEMAAKNIQYF. The CDR3 nucleotides read TGCGCCAGCAGCTTGGGATCAACCGAAATGGCGGCCAAAAACATTCAGTACTTC.

This chain connects TRBV7-8 to TRBJ2-5; 9 nucleotides agree with TRBD1. The J segment lost 2 bases and the V segment lost 1 base, leaving 5 bases of the junction unmatched. The germline gives CDR1 SGHVS, CDR2 FQNEAQ. This CDR3 is 16 amino acids long. The CDR3 loop is CASSLVSGQGQETQYF. CDR3 DNA: TGTGCCAGCAGCTTAGTTTCCGGACAGGGGCAAGAGACCCAGTACTTC. The full variable domain, in which reference TRBV7-8 and TRBJ2-5 provide the parts outside the CDR3, is GAGVSQSPRYKVAKRGQDVALRCDPISGHVSLFWYQQALGQGPEFLTYFQNEAQLDKSGLPSDRFFAERPEGSVSTLKIQRTQQEDSAVYLCASSLVSGQGQETQYFGPGTRLLVL.

This clonotype was recorded many times. The chain is built from TRBV9 and TRBJ2-1; D gene ambiguous. V lost 3 bases, J lost 5 bases, and 3 bases lay in between. CDR3 size: 11 residues. Per germline, CDR1 SGDLS and CDR2 YYNGEE. The CDR3: CASSGDNEQFF. The DNA for the CDR3 is TGTGCCAGCAGCGGGGACAATGAGCAGTTCTTC.